This record covers a single T cell receptor beta chain. No antigen is known for it. Trimming at V came to 5 bases and at J to 4 bases, leaving 6 bases not matched to a gene. Germline CDR1 SGHVS, CDR2 FNYEAQ. The CDR3 runs to 15 residues. This record comes from a study of OX40 agonist ivuxolimab in advanced cancers. Study at large: The dose-escalation cohort had hepatocellular carcinoma, melanoma, renal cell or head and neck cancer. Approximately 40% of patients had received prior checkpoint inhibitor therapy.

Study conclusions and caveats: More expanded clones were seen, on average, in CD8+ T cells than in CD4+. Patients with a partial response at 0.1-3.0 mg/kg had among the lowest clonal expansion.

Sequencing used immunoSEQ multiplex PCR; TCRdb keeps in-frame clones, though not all of them. The data show 92,000 or so clones, approximately 84% seen once. This receptor was identified in an adult with an advanced solid tumor such as melanoma, head and neck, liver or kidney cancer. Sequencing was performed on CD4+ or CD8+ T cells sorted from blood, taken in a trial of the OX40 agonist ivuxolimab. The V and J genes are TRBV7-6 and TRBJ2-3; the match to TRBD2 covers 10 bases. This CDR3 is CASSASSGSPDTQYF. CDR3 sequence (DNA): TGTGCCAGCAGCGCCTCTAGCGGGAGCCCAGATACGCAGTATTTT.